These 21 T cell receptor beta chains were all obtained from the same sample, sequenced in a study of T cells after yellow fever vaccination. Each CDR3 protein gets one entry after TCRdb re-called the 5' RACE reads with MiXCR. The sample comprises under 350,000 distinct CDR3 sequences, approximately 4% of which are singletons, and roughly 25% rests with the top ten. The sequencing here drew on PBMCs, taken 5 days after the yellow fever booster vaccination. The receptors come from a man between 18 and 35 years old who received the YFV17D yellow fever vaccine.

There are a few counts of this clonotype. J is TRBJ1-5 and V is TRBV2; D gene unclear. The CDR3 is made up of 13 amino acids. V lost 4 bases and J lost 6, with 10 bases in between. Germline V gives CDR1 SNHLY, CDR2 FYNNEI. DNA for the CDR3: TGTGCCAGCAGTGGGGAAAATGGTCAGCCCCAGCATTTT. Translated, it gives CASSGENGQPQHF.

This clonotype was counted only a few times. This chain uses TRBV4-2 with TRBJ2-2; 8 bases map to TRBD1. There are 15 residues in the CDR3. Losses at the gene ends were 6 bases for V and 6 bases for J; bases not matched to a gene: 9. In germline, CDR1 is LGHNA, CDR2 YNFKEQ. CDR3 sequence reads: CASRTQGALPGELFF. The CDR3 nucleotides are TGTGCCAGCAGAACCCAGGGGGCGCTTCCCGGGGAGCTGTTTTTT.

The table lists this clonotype with many counts. The chain has TRBV20-1 and TRBJ2-5; 10 bases fit TRBD2. With V trimmed by 3 bases and J by 0 bases, 16 bases remained unmatched. CDR1 is DFQATT and CDR2 is SNEGSKA in the germline V gene (reference sequence). CDR3 size: 19 residues. This chain's CDR3 is CSASGQRGGKWENQETQYF. For the CDR3, the DNA is TGCAGTGCTAGCGGCCAGCGGGGGGGCAAATGGGAAAACCAAGAGACCCAGTACTTC.

This clonotype was observed many times. The genes are TRBV5-1 and TRBJ2-7, with D perhaps given as TRBD1 or TRBD2 (5 bases each). Germline values: CDR1 SGHRS, CDR2 YFSETQ. This CDR3 has 13 amino acids. V lost 4 bases and J 3 bases, leaving 11 bases between the germline ends. The CDR3 spells CASSRGPGYEQYF. DNA for the CDR3: TGCGCCAGCAGCCGGGGACCCGGCTACGAGCAGTACTTC.

This clonotype was observed a few times. The rearrangement links TRBV20-1 to TRBJ1-1; a possible D gene is TRBD1 (6 bases). Looked up from germline, CDR1 is DFQATT and CDR2 is SNEGSKA (reference sequence). Trimming removed 3 bases from V and 6 bases from J, with 14 bases in between. The CDR3 is 13 residues long. CDR3 DNA sequence: TGCAGTGCTAGTCCCACAGGGCTGGCTGAAGCTTTCTTT. It is translated as CSASPTGLAEAFF.

This clonotype was seen ten or more times. The J gene is TRBJ2-1, the V gene TRBV11-2; D is ambiguous. This CDR3 has 13 amino acids. Looked up from germline, CDR1 is SGHAT and CDR2 is FQNNGV. The V gene lost 1 base and the J gene lost 9 bases, with 10 bases spanning the gap. In DNA, the CDR3 is TGTGCCAGCAGCTTAGCCCTAGTCGTTGAGCAGTTCTTC. This gives the protein CASSLALVVEQFF.

Ten or more counts support this clonotype. This chain uses TRBV4-2 with TRBJ1-1, with D perhaps matching TRBD1 (5 bases). Germline values: CDR1 LGHNA, CDR2 YNFKEQ. Trimming cost V 0 bases and J 8 bases, with 13 bases left between them. The CDR3 is made up of 14 amino acids. This CDR3 reads CASSQDLFGGEAFF. Here the CDR3 DNA reads TGTGCCAGCAGCCAAGATTTATTCGGGGGAGAAGCTTTCTTT.

This clonotype came up many times. The genes are TRBV7-2 and TRBJ1-4, with 9 nucleotides matching TRBD1. V lost 1 base, J lost 5 bases, and 5 bases stayed unmatched. Germline CDR1 is SGHTA and CDR2 is FQGNSA. The CDR3 is 16 amino acids. This chain's CDR3 is CASSLVWGTGNEKLFF. In nucleotides, the CDR3 is TGTGCCAGCAGCTTAGTTTGGGGGACAGGGAATGAAAAACTGTTTTTT.

This clonotype was found many times. The chain links TRBV18 to TRBJ2-1, with TRBD1 matching over 9 bases. Looked up from germline, CDR1 is KGHSH and CDR2 is LQKENI. With 4 bases clipped from V and 7 bases from J, the junction kept 8 bases outside the gene matches. The CDR3 extends over 15 amino acids. The CDR3 sequence: CASSLTTGGTNEQFF. CDR3 nucleotide sequence: TGTGCCAGCTCACTTACGACAGGGGGTACGAATGAGCAGTTCTTC.

This clonotype was recorded at least ten times. The V call is TRBV5-1, the J call TRBJ1-2; possibly TRBD1 for D (5 bases). CDR1 and CDR2 from the germline V gene are SGHRS and YFSETQ. CDR3 length: 15 amino acids. V was clipped by 6 bases and J by 0 bases, with 15 bases between them. The CDR3 DNA reads TGCGCCAGCAAGAGCTCTGGACATCCTAACTATGGCTACACCTTC. It encodes CASKSSGHPNYGYTF.

The chain couples TRBV11-2 to TRBJ2-3; 7 bases fit TRBD1. Germline CDR1 reads SGHAT; CDR2 reads FQNNGV. The trim removed 0 bases at V and 6 bases at J, leaving 9 bases unmatched. The CDR3 spans 16 residues. CDR3 nucleotides: TGTGCCAGCAGCTTAGAAGGGGGCCTCAAGGTGGATACGCAGTATTTT. Encoded protein: CASSLEGGLKVDTQYF. Full variable domain (missing parts from reference TRBV11-2 and TRBJ2-3): EAGVAQSPRYKIIEKRQSVAFWCNPISGHATLYWYQQILGQGPKLLIQFQNNGVVDDSQLPKDRFSAERLKGVDSTLKIQPAKLEDSAVYLCASSLEGGLKVDTQYFGPGTRLTVL.

The chain employs TRBV7-2 and TRBJ1-1, with D tentatively TRBD1 (5 bases). This CDR3 has 15 residues. Trimming stripped 2 bases from V and 4 bases from J, with 14 bases between. Germline values: CDR1 SGHTA, CDR2 FQGNSA. The CDR3 region has the DNA TGTGCCAGCAGCTTACGGCCGACCGGGGGCACTGAAGCTTTCTTT. This encodes CASSLRPTGGTEAFF.

This clonotype came up many times. The genes are TRBV27 and TRBJ2-5; D is possibly TRBD1 or TRBD2 (6 bases each). Germline assignment: CDR1 MNHEY and CDR2 SMNVEV (reference sequence). There are 13 residues in the CDR3. Trimming removed 9 bases at V and 9 bases at J, with 20 bases between. CDR3: CASGGWGAGAQYF. Written as DNA, the CDR3 is TGTGCCAGTGGAGGGTGGGGGGCTGGGGCCCAGTACTTC.

This clonotype was recorded many times. A read error may account for a junction end that differs from germline. The chain combines TRBV7-2 with TRBJ2-3, with a tentative D call TRBD2 (7 bases). Germline V gene data show CDR1 as SGHTA and CDR2 as FQGNSA. The CDR3 runs 16 residues. CDR3 region: CASSSGAGASTYTQYF. The CDR3 bases are TGTGCCAGCAGCTCCGGGGCGGGGGCTAGCACATATACGCAGTATTTT.

There are a few counts of this clonotype. The chain links TRBV11-2 to TRBJ1-1; D ambiguous. Looked up from germline, CDR1 is SGHAT and CDR2 is FQNNGV. This CDR3 comprises 16 residues. V lost 5 bases and J lost 3, with 19 bases in between. CDR3 loop: CASSPRVGSGDTEAFF. The CDR3 DNA follows: TGTGCCAGCAGCCCCCGGGTAGGGAGTGGTGACACTGAAGCTTTCTTT.

The gene calls are TRBV20-1 and TRBJ1-6; D remains ambiguous. The CDR3 contains 15 residues. Germline assignment: CDR1 DFQATT and CDR2 SNEGSKA (reference sequence). The V end was cut by 3 bases, the J end by 12 bases, with 21 bases between. This chain's CDR3 is CSASLGRVIHRPLHF. Written as DNA, the CDR3 is TGCAGTGCTAGTCTGGGGAGGGTCATCCATCGACCCCTCCACTTT.

This chain joins TRBV20-1 and TRBJ1-4; tentatively, D is TRBD1 (5 bases). V lost 3 bases, J lost 8 bases, and 7 bases lay in between. Germline-derived CDR1 and CDR2 are DFQATT and SNEGSKA (reference sequence). This CDR3 region has 11 residues. The CDR3 is CSASPGEKLFF. CDR3 nucleotides: TGCAGTGCTAGTCCAGGGGAAAAACTGTTTTTT.

The chain carries TRBV12-3 or TRBV12-4 and TRBJ2-2; 7 nucleotides align to TRBD1. V was pared by 5 bases and J by 3 bases, with 9 bases of the junction left unmatched. This CDR3 spans 16 amino acids. CDR3 protein: CASSGTTGKYTGELFF. CDR3 nucleotide sequence: TGTGCCAGCAGTGGAACGACAGGGAAATACACCGGGGAGCTGTTTTTT.

The chain recombines TRBV2 with TRBJ1-5; 7 bases match TRBD1. Germline V gives CDR1 SNHLY, CDR2 FYNNEI. Trimming took 7 bases from V and 4 from J; bases not matched to a gene: 4. This CDR3 comprises 13 residues. This chain's CDR3 is CASKGDRNQPQHF. The CDR3 DNA follows: TGTGCCAGCAAAGGGGACAGAAATCAGCCCCAGCATTTT.

This clonotype was counted at least ten times. This sequence joins TRBV6-4 and TRBJ2-6; no definite D call. Trimming removed 2 bases at V and 1 base at J, with 3 bases between. The CDR3 extends over 14 amino acids. Germline CDR1 MRHNA, CDR2 SNTAGT. The DNA of the CDR3 is TGTGCCAGCAGTGACGGATCTGGGGCCAACGTCCTGACTTTC. The encoded protein is CASSDGSGANVLTF.

The rearrangement uses TRBV6-6 and TRBJ2-7; TRBD1 aligns across 7 bases. Germline trimming cut 2 bases from V and 1 base from J; bases unmatched to any gene: 5. CDR1 and CDR2 (germline): MNHNY, SVGAGI (reference sequence). This CDR3 has 15 amino acids. As DNA, the CDR3 is TGTGCCAGCAGTTACCAACTACAGGGGTCCTACGAGCAGTACTTC. It is translated as CASSYQLQGSYEQYF.